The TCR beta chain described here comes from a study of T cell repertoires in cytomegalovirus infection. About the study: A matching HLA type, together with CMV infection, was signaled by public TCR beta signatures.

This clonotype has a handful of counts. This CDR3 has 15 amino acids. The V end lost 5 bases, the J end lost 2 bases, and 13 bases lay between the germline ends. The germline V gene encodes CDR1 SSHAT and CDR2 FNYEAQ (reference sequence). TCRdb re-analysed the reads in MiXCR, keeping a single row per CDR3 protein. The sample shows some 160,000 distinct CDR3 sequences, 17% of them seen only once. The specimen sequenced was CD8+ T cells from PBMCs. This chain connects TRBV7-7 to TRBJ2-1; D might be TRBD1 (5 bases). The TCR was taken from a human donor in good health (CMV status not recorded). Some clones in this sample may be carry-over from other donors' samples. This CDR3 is CASSAGSDAYNEQFF. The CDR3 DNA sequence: TGTGCCAGCAGCGCAGGGTCAGATGCCTACAATGAGCAGTTCTTC.